A selection of T cell receptor beta chains follows, all from one sample in a study of identical twins. Via MiXCR, TCRdb re-called the 5' RACE reads, giving one row per CDR3 protein. The sample records fewer than 800,000 distinct CDR3 sequences, just over 7% being singletons. In addition, the sample was reused for a study of yellow fever vaccine responses in identical twins.

Sequencing was done on a sample of PBMCs. These TCRs come from a woman aged 18-35 years in good health. Each CDR3 is given with its conserved first and last residue. D genes are given only for firm matches. Rows may omit the clone size; those that give it use once, few, many or a size class.

clone_size: many; j_call: TRBJ1-1; cdr3_length: 13; v_call: TRBV6-5; d_call: -; cdr3_nt: TGTGCCAGCAGTTACGGGGTAGTATCTGAAGCTTTCTTT; cdr3_aa: CASSYGVVSEAFF
clone_size: many; j_call: TRBJ2-7; cdr3_length: 16; v_call: TRBV5-1; d_call: -; cdr3_nt: TGCGCCAGCAGCTTGGCCCCCGGGACTTACTCCTACGAGCAGTACTTC; cdr3_aa: CASSLAPGTYSYEQYF
clone_size: -; j_call: TRBJ1-2; cdr3_length: 15; v_call: TRBV5-5; d_call: -; cdr3_nt: TGTGCCAGCAGCTTGGGCGGGGGACCTCTCCATGGCTACACCTTC; cdr3_aa: CASSLGGGPLHGYTF
clone_size: -; j_call: TRBJ1-4; cdr3_length: 14; v_call: TRBV3-1; d_call: TRBD1; cdr3_nt: TGTGCCAGCACCCGACAGGGGCCTAATGAAAAACTGTTTTTT; cdr3_aa: CASTRQGPNEKLFF
clone_size: -; j_call: TRBJ2-1; cdr3_length: 16; v_call: TRBV27; d_call: TRBD1; cdr3_nt: TGTGCCAGCAGTTCGCGGGACAGGGGAGGGGACAATGAGCAGTTCTTC; cdr3_aa: CASSSRDRGGDNEQFF
clone_size: few; j_call: TRBJ2-7; cdr3_length: 16; v_call: TRBV10-3; d_call: -; cdr3_nt: TGTGCCATCAGTGAGTCCGACTGGACGAAGGACTACGAGCAGTACTTC; cdr3_aa: CAISESDWTKDYEQYF
clone_size: few; j_call: TRBJ2-1; cdr3_length: 15; v_call: TRBV20-1; d_call: TRBD2; cdr3_nt: TGCAGTGCTCCTACCGGACTAGCGGGGGGTGGTGAGCAGTTCTTC; cdr3_aa: CSAPTGLAGGGEQFF
clone_size: few; j_call: TRBJ2-7; cdr3_length: 14; v_call: TRBV20-1; d_call: TRBD2; cdr3_nt: TGCAGTGCTAGGGGACTAGCGGGAGAGGGCGAGCAGTACTTC; cdr3_aa: CSARGLAGEGEQYF
clone_size: many; j_call: TRBJ1-3; cdr3_length: 16; v_call: TRBV15; d_call: TRBD1; cdr3_nt: TGTGCCACCAGCATTGCGACAGGGTTTACTGGAAACACCATATATTTT; cdr3_aa: CATSIATGFTGNTIYF
clone_size: -; j_call: TRBJ2-7; cdr3_length: 14; v_call: TRBV24-1; d_call: -; cdr3_nt: TGTGCCACCAGTGATGCCGACAAGGTTTACGAGCAGTACTTC; cdr3_aa: CATSDADKVYEQYF
clone_size: many; j_call: TRBJ2-5; cdr3_length: 16; v_call: TRBV28; d_call: -; cdr3_nt: TGTGCCAGCAGCCACCGCGAAGGGGGATGGGGGGAGACCCAGTACTTC; cdr3_aa: CASSHREGGWGETQYF
clone_size: many; j_call: TRBJ2-7; cdr3_length: 16; v_call: TRBV12-3/TRBV12-4; d_call: TRBD2; cdr3_nt: TGTGCCAGCAGCCGATCCGGGACTAGGGTGTCCTACGAGCAGTACTTC; cdr3_aa: CASSRSGTRVSYEQYF
clone_size: few; j_call: TRBJ2-1; cdr3_length: 14; v_call: TRBV7-8; d_call: TRBD2; cdr3_nt: TGTGCCAGCGAAAAACTAGCGGGACTCAATGAGCAGTTCTTC; cdr3_aa: CASEKLAGLNEQFF
clone_size: many; j_call: TRBJ2-6; cdr3_length: 12; v_call: TRBV29-1; d_call: -; cdr3_nt: TGCAGCGTTTTATCTGGGGCCAACGTCCTGACTTTC; cdr3_aa: CSVLSGANVLTF
clone_size: many; j_call: TRBJ1-4; cdr3_length: 13; v_call: TRBV4-1; d_call: -; cdr3_nt: TGCGCCAGCAGAAGGAGGGAACATGAAAAACTGTTTTTT; cdr3_aa: CASRRREHEKLFF
clone_size: few; j_call: TRBJ2-5; cdr3_length: 15; v_call: TRBV20-1; d_call: -; cdr3_nt: TGCAGTGCTAGTCACCGTCGGGGCCTAGGAGAGACCCAGTACTTC; cdr3_aa: CSASHRRGLGETQYF
clone_size: -; j_call: TRBJ1-3; cdr3_length: 13; v_call: TRBV29-1; d_call: TRBD1; cdr3_nt: TGCAGCGTGGCGACAGGGTCTGGAAACACCATATATTTT; cdr3_aa: CSVATGSGNTIYF
clone_size: -; j_call: TRBJ2-3; cdr3_length: 13; v_call: TRBV29-1; d_call: TRBD2; cdr3_nt: TGCAGCGTTGGGGACTACCGCACAGATACGCAGTATTTT; cdr3_aa: CSVGDYRTDTQYF
clone_size: few; j_call: TRBJ2-6; cdr3_length: 17; v_call: TRBV19; d_call: TRBD1; cdr3_nt: TGTGCCAGTAGTGAGGGGACAGGGTATGCTGGGGCCAACGTCCTGACTTTC; cdr3_aa: CASSEGTGYAGANVLTF
clone_size: few; j_call: TRBJ1-6; cdr3_length: 13; v_call: TRBV27; d_call: -; cdr3_nt: TGTGCCAGCAGCTTAATAAGCTTTTCACCCCTCCACTTT; cdr3_aa: CASSLISFSPLHF
clone_size: few; j_call: TRBJ1-5; cdr3_length: 12; v_call: TRBV28; d_call: -; cdr3_nt: TGTGCCAGCACCCTCGTGGCGGGGCCCCAGCATTTT; cdr3_aa: CASTLVAGPQHF
clone_size: few; j_call: TRBJ2-1; cdr3_length: 13; v_call: TRBV12-3/TRBV12-4; d_call: -; cdr3_nt: TGTGCCAGCAGCGACACTGGGAGGAATGAGCAGTTCTTC; cdr3_aa: CASSDTGRNEQFF
clone_size: few; j_call: TRBJ1-1; cdr3_length: 14; v_call: TRBV5-1; d_call: -; cdr3_nt: TGCGCCAGCAGCCAAAGCACCGGGAAACCTGAAGCTTTCTTT; cdr3_aa: CASSQSTGKPEAFF
clone_size: many; j_call: TRBJ2-1; cdr3_length: 13; v_call: TRBV3-1; d_call: TRBD2; cdr3_nt: TGTGCCAGCAGCCAAGATGTTGAGGGGAGGGTGTTCTTC; cdr3_aa: CASSQDVEGRVFF
clone_size: -; j_call: TRBJ2-5; cdr3_length: 15; v_call: TRBV2; d_call: TRBD2; cdr3_nt: TGTGCCAGCAGTCGGTTAGCGGGGGACCAAGAGACCCAGTACTTC; cdr3_aa: CASSRLAGDQETQYF
clone_size: -; j_call: TRBJ1-5; cdr3_length: 14; v_call: TRBV6-1; d_call: -; cdr3_nt: TGTGCCAGTAAGGGGGGGGGTGGCAATCAGCCCCAGCATTTT; cdr3_aa: CASKGGGGNQPQHF
clone_size: few; j_call: TRBJ2-1; cdr3_length: 14; v_call: TRBV5-1; d_call: -; cdr3_nt: TGCGCCAGCAGCTTGGAGGTGGGGGTCAATGAGCAGTTCTTC; cdr3_aa: CASSLEVGVNEQFF
clone_size: few; j_call: TRBJ1-2; cdr3_length: 14; v_call: TRBV5-1; d_call: TRBD1; cdr3_nt: TGCGCCAGCAGCTTGGCCGGGACAGTCTATGGCTACACCTTC; cdr3_aa: CASSLAGTVYGYTF
clone_size: many; j_call: TRBJ2-1; cdr3_length: 14; v_call: TRBV20-1; d_call: TRBD2; cdr3_nt: TGCAGTGCTCGCCAGCGGGAACTCTACAATGAGCAGTTCTTC; cdr3_aa: CSARQRELYNEQFF
clone_size: -; j_call: TRBJ2-3; cdr3_length: 15; v_call: TRBV4-2; d_call: -; cdr3_nt: TGTGCCAGCAGCCAACCCGCAGAAGGCCTAGATACGCAGTATTTT; cdr3_aa: CASSQPAEGLDTQYF
clone_size: many; j_call: TRBJ1-1; cdr3_length: 15; v_call: TRBV12-3/TRBV12-4; d_call: -; cdr3_nt: TGTGCCAGCAGCGCAGGGGTGGCGAGGAACACTGAAGCTTTCTTT; cdr3_aa: CASSAGVARNTEAFF
clone_size: -; j_call: TRBJ2-1; cdr3_length: 16; v_call: TRBV3-1; d_call: -; cdr3_nt: TGTGCCAGCAGCCAAGTTGGCCGGGCAGTCTACAATGAGCAGTTCTTC; cdr3_aa: CASSQVGRAVYNEQFF
clone_size: -; j_call: TRBJ1-3; cdr3_length: 15; v_call: TRBV5-4; d_call: -; cdr3_nt: TGTGCCAGCAGCTTGGATTGGGGGTTAGGAAACACCATATATTTT; cdr3_aa: CASSLDWGLGNTIYF
clone_size: few; j_call: TRBJ1-1; cdr3_length: 15; v_call: TRBV7-8; d_call: -; cdr3_nt: TGTGCCAGCAGCTTAGTAGGGACAACAAACACTGAAGCTTTCTTT; cdr3_aa: CASSLVGTTNTEAFF
clone_size: few; j_call: TRBJ1-2; cdr3_length: 14; v_call: TRBV12-3/TRBV12-4; d_call: -; cdr3_nt: TGTGCCAGCAATACGGACAGTGGATTAGTTGGCTACACCTTC; cdr3_aa: CASNTDSGLVGYTF
clone_size: -; j_call: TRBJ1-4; cdr3_length: 16; v_call: TRBV2; d_call: -; cdr3_nt: TGTGCCAGCAGTGAAGGGCAGGCTTTGGCTAATGAAAAACTGTTTTTT; cdr3_aa: CASSEGQALANEKLFF
clone_size: many; j_call: TRBJ1-2; cdr3_length: 15; v_call: TRBV6-5; d_call: -; cdr3_nt: TGTGCCAGCAGTTACTCGCTCGGCCCGGGCCGGGGCTACACCTTC; cdr3_aa: CASSYSLGPGRGYTF
clone_size: few; j_call: TRBJ2-1; cdr3_length: 16; v_call: TRBV11-2; d_call: -; cdr3_nt: TGTGCCAGCAGCTTAGTGGCTTTTCACGGGGGTACGGAGCAGTTCTTC; cdr3_aa: CASSLVAFHGGTEQFF
clone_size: -; j_call: TRBJ2-5; cdr3_length: 15; v_call: TRBV7-8; d_call: -; cdr3_nt: TGTGCCAGCAGCTCAGTCGGGCAGCACCAAGAGACCCAGTACTTC; cdr3_aa: CASSSVGQHQETQYF
clone_size: few; j_call: TRBJ2-1; cdr3_length: 14; v_call: TRBV18; d_call: -; cdr3_nt: TGTGCCAGCTCGGGGACACCCACCTACAATGAGCAGTTCTTC; cdr3_aa: CASSGTPTYNEQFF
clone_size: many; j_call: TRBJ2-5; cdr3_length: 13; v_call: TRBV14; d_call: -; cdr3_nt: TGTGCCAGCAGCCGGGGCATACAAGAGACCCAGTACTTC; cdr3_aa: CASSRGIQETQYF